These T cell receptor beta chains were read from a single sample in a study of identical twins. TCRdb reanalysed the 5' RACE reads using MiXCR and keeps one entry per CDR3 protein. The top ten hold 3% of the sample, which has about 570,000 distinct CDR3 sequences, 9.6% seen once. This same sample was also part of a study on yellow fever vaccine responses in identical twins.

The specimen sequenced was PBMCs. The receptors derive from a woman in her late teens or twenties in good health. Both conserved end residues are part of each CDR3. A D gene is named only where the DNA matches it firmly. A clone size is listed for some rows: how often the clone was seen (once, few, many), or a class if it is expanded.

v_call	j_call	clone_size	d_call	cdr3_nt	cdr3_aa
TRBV6-2/TRBV6-3	TRBJ2-2	many	NA	TGTGCCAGCAGCACTCCCCTGGAGAACACCGGGGAGCTGTTTTTT	CASSTPLENTGELFF
TRBV10-2	TRBJ2-3	few	NA	TGCGCCAGCAGTGAGTCGACGGGAGCAGGAGCGACAGATACGCAGTATTTT	CASSESTGAGATDTQYF
TRBV19	TRBJ2-1	few	NA	TGTGCCAGTAGTAAAGACAGGTTCTCCTACAATGAGCAGTTCTTC	CASSKDRFSYNEQFF
TRBV6-2/TRBV6-3	TRBJ2-3	many	TRBD2	TGTGCCAGCAGCCCCAGCGGGAGGAGTGATACGCAGTATTTT	CASSPSGRSDTQYF
TRBV7-9	TRBJ1-2	few	NA	TGTGCCAGCAGCTCAAAAGGCCTCTATGGCTACACCTTC	CASSSKGLYGYTF
TRBV20-1	TRBJ2-6	many	NA	TGCAGTGCTAGAGACGACATCTCCTCAGGTGTCCTGACTTTC	CSARDDISSGVLTF
TRBV3-1	TRBJ2-2	few	NA	TGTGCCAGCAGGAGAACAGGGACCGGGGAGCTGTTTTTT	CASRRTGTGELFF
TRBV6-2/TRBV6-3	TRBJ2-7	NA	TRBD1	TGTGCCAGCCGCTTGGGACAGGGGTGGAACGAGCAGTACTTC	CASRLGQGWNEQYF
TRBV18	TRBJ2-1	NA	NA	TGTGCCAGCTCACGGGGGGTTTCGAGCAATGAGCAGTTCTTC	CASSRGVSSNEQFF
TRBV12-3/TRBV12-4	TRBJ2-4	many	TRBD1	TGTGCCAGCAGACAGGGGGGTAACATTCAGTACTTC	CASRQGGNIQYF
TRBV7-2	TRBJ2-3	NA	NA	TGTGCCAGCAGCCGAGAGTGGAGGGCAGATACGCAGTATTTT	CASSREWRADTQYF
TRBV25-1	TRBJ2-1	NA	NA	TGTGCCAGCAGTGAATACAAAGGAGCGAACCAGTTCTTC	CASSEYKGANQFF